These T cell receptor beta chains were read from a single sample in a study of shared clonotypes between healthy human individuals. Here immunoSEQ multiplex PCR was the method, and the copy in TCRdb shows in-frame clones only, minus some. This sample has over a million clones; roughly 80% occur once, and the top ten carry 1.4% to 1.5%. Sequencing used memory CD4+ T cells sorted from blood. The source of these receptors is a man aged 18 to 30 in good health. Each CDR3 is given with its conserved first and last residue. The D gene is left open where the match is weak. Size is stated for part of the rows, as once, few or many counts, or as a class when the clone is expanded.

J gene,clone size,D gene,V gene,CDR3 protein,CDR3 DNA
TRBJ2-3,-,-,TRBV7-2,CASTSISGKPDTQYF,TGTGCCAGCACTTCAATCAGCGGAAAGCCAGATACGCAGTATTTT
TRBJ2-7,-,-,TRBV5-4,CASSSPTGSSYEQYF,TGTGCCAGCAGCAGCCCTACAGGGAGCTCCTACGAGCAGTACTTC
TRBJ2-5,-,TRBD2,TRBV4-1,CASSQGTAVLAGDLTETQYF,TGCGCCAGCAGCCAAGGAACGGCAGTCCTAGCGGGAGACCTCACAGAGACCCAGTACTTC
TRBJ1-3,-,-,TRBV6-5,CASSSPGLPGNTIYF,TGTGCCAGCAGCTCTCCTGGACTCCCTGGAAACACCATATATTTT
TRBJ2-7,-,TRBD2,TRBV4-1,CASSQGLAGDFSYEQYF,TGCGCCAGCAGCCAAGGACTAGCGGGGGATTTCTCCTACGAGCAGTACTTC
TRBJ1-1,-,-,TRBV5-1,CASSLGGPNTEAFF,TGCGCCAGCAGCTTGGGGGGGCCTAACACTGAAGCTTTCTTT
TRBJ2-7,-,-,TRBV29-1,CSVEDGQLFREQYF,TGCAGCGTTGAGGATGGACAGTTGTTTCGCGAGCAGTACTTC
TRBJ1-2,-,TRBD1,TRBV28,CASTGQAKNYGYTF,TGTGCCAGCACAGGACAGGCTAAGAACTATGGCTACACCTTC
TRBJ2-3,-,TRBD1,TRBV10-3,CAISEGQGRDTQYF,TGTGCCATCAGTGAGGGACAGGGTAGAGATACGCAGTATTTT
TRBJ2-2,-,TRBD1,TRBV5-6,CASSFVGQGLEGGELFF,TGTGCCAGCAGCTTCGTGGGACAGGGCTTGGAGGGCGGGGAGCTGTTTTTT
TRBJ1-5,-,-,TRBV28,CASVVGSQPQHF,TGTGCCAGCGTGGTAGGTAGTCAGCCCCAGCATTTT
TRBJ1-5,few,TRBD1,TRBV6-5,CASSTLQGAQPQHF,TGTGCCAGCAGTACCCTACAGGGGGCTCAGCCCCAGCATTTT
TRBJ2-5,once,TRBD2,TRBV5-1,CASSPSGGSGWETQYF,TGCGCCAGCAGTCCTAGCGGGGGGAGCGGTTGGGAGACCCAGTACTTC
TRBJ2-7,-,TRBD1,TRBV29-1,CSVLRPGTGKSEQYF,TGCAGCGTTCTCCGTCCCGGGACAGGGAAGAGCGAGCAGTACTTC
TRBJ1-6,few,-,TRBV10-1,CASSESSVSPLHF,TGCGCCAGCAGTGAGTCTTCGGTTTCACCCCTCCACTTT
TRBJ1-5,-,TRBD1,TRBV7-6,CASSLRDRDNQPQHF,TGTGCCAGCAGCTTACGGGACAGGGACAATCAGCCCCAGCATTTT
TRBJ1-1,once,-,TRBV19,CASSIWEAGTEAFF,TGTGCCAGTAGTATTTGGGAGGCGGGCACTGAAGCTTTCTTT
TRBJ1-5,many,-,TRBV30,CGVSSTKSNQPQHF,TGTGGCGTTTCCTCGACAAAGAGCAATCAGCCCCAGCATTTT
TRBJ2-7,-,TRBD2,TRBV27,CASRSIAGSLSYEQYF,TGTGCCAGCAGAAGTATAGCGGGCTCGTTGTCCTACGAGCAGTACTTC
TRBJ1-6,-,-,TRBV7-8,CASSLKGDLNSPLHF,TGTGCCAGCAGCTTAAAAGGGGATCTTAATTCACCCCTCCACTTT
TRBJ2-5,-,-,TRBV5-8,CASSNDGGWRTQYF,TGTGCCAGCAGTAATGACGGCGGTTGGCGGACCCAGTACTTC
TRBJ2-5,once,-,TRBV5-5,CASSSGSAVYQETQYF,TGTGCCAGCAGCTCCGGCTCCGCCGTTTACCAAGAGACCCAGTACTTC
TRBJ1-2,-,TRBD1,TRBV6-6,CASIWDRAESGYTF,TGTGCCAGCATCTGGGACAGAGCTGAGAGCGGCTACACCTTC
TRBJ1-1,-,-,TRBV6-5,CASSRMNTEAFF,TGTGCCAGCAGTAGGATGAACACTGAAGCTTTCTTT
TRBJ1-2,-,-,TRBV5-6,CASSWWTDYGYTF,TGTGCCAGCAGCTGGTGGACAGACTATGGCTACACCTTC
TRBJ2-3,-,-,TRBV10-3,CAAGAALRTDTQYF,TGTGCCGCGGGTGCGGCACTCAGGACAGATACGCAGTATTTT
TRBJ1-1,-,-,TRBV28,CASSSGTPGTGEAFF,TGTGCCAGCAGTTCCGGGACGCCGGGAACGGGTGAAGCTTTCTTT
TRBJ1-2,-,-,TRBV9,CAIRTREGYGYTF,TGTGCCATACGAACCCGGGAGGGTTATGGCTACACCTTC